This T cell receptor (beta chain) was sequenced during a study of blood T cell repertoires in COVID-19. About the study: Acute and convalescent COVID-19 specimens originated in the United States, Italy and Spain. From T cells, B-cell-depleted T cells, or PBMCs came the material, which was cDNA or gDNA.

Notes on this clone: This specimen includes other DNA sequences encoding the same CDR3.

This CDR3 comprises 15 residues. Germline values: CDR1 MNHEY, CDR2 SMNVEV (reference sequence). Trimming took 3 bases from V and 0 from J, leaving 8 bases between them. TCRdb's copy holds only in-frame clones and misses some; the assay was immunoSEQ multiplex PCR. The data contain about 40,000 clones, approximately 89% of them singletons. The source is a woman between 70 and 85 years old with acute or convalescent COVID-19. The V and J genes are TRBV27 and TRBJ1-4, with D possibly matching TRBD1 (5 bases). Sequencing input: peripheral blood. Written as DNA, the CDR3 is TGTGCCAGCAGTTTCGGGGGGGCAACTAATGAAAAACTGTTTTTT. Protein: CASSFGGATNEKLFF.